These T cell receptor beta chains were read from a single sample in a study of T-cell reconstitution after alpha-beta-depleted transplantation in children. TCRdb reanalysed the PCR reads using MiXCR and keeps one entry per CDR3 protein. Among 500,000 to 750,000 distinct CDR3 sequences listed, 27% were seen once. The starting material was PBMCs, obtained before TCRalphabeta/CD19-depleted stem cell transplant. All receptors derive from a boy under three years old with Wiskott-Aldrich syndrome, due to receive a stem cell transplant. CDR3s include the opening cysteine and the closing phenylalanine or tryptophan. D genes are given only for firm matches. For some rows the clone size is stated as once, few or many, or as a class when expanded; others skip it.

D gene	clone size	V gene	J gene	CDR3 DNA	CDR3 protein
NA	NA	TRBV10-3	TRBJ2-7	TGTGCCATCAGTGAGTCCGGGGAGACGGGGCAGTACTTC	CAISESGETGQYF
TRBD1	NA	TRBV3-1	TRBJ2-7	TGTGCCAGCAGCCCGGGACAGGGACTACGGAGGTACGAGCAGTACTTC	CASSPGQGLRRYEQYF
TRBD1	few	TRBV28	TRBJ1-5	TGTGCCAGCAGTTTACGGGACAGCTATAGCAATCAGCCCCAGCATTTT	CASSLRDSYSNQPQHF
TRBD2	NA	TRBV29-1	TRBJ2-1	TGCAGCGTCACTAGCGGGGGGCCTTGGAATGAGCAGTTCTTC	CSVTSGGPWNEQFF
TRBD2	NA	TRBV19	TRBJ2-2	TGTGCCAGTACCCTAGCGGGAGGGCCAAACACCGGGGAGCTGTTTTTT	CASTLAGGPNTGELFF
TRBD2	few	TRBV28	TRBJ2-7	TGTGCCAGCAGACTAAGACTAGCGGGCCCCTACGAGCAGTACTTC	CASRLRLAGPYEQYF
NA	few	TRBV29-1	TRBJ2-1	TGCAGCGTTCCAGTAGGTGAGCAGTTCTTC	CSVPVGEQFF
TRBD1	NA	TRBV24-1	TRBJ2-4	TGTGCCACCAGTGATCCGACAGGGGATCAAAACATTCAGTACTTC	CATSDPTGDQNIQYF
NA	NA	TRBV20-1	TRBJ2-3	TGCAGTGCTAGAGATGTGCCCAGGGATACAGATACGCAGTATTTT	CSARDVPRDTDTQYF
NA	NA	TRBV10-3	TRBJ2-1	TGTGCCATCAGTGAGTCGGAAGGGACCCGGGAGCAGTTCTTC	CAISESEGTREQFF
NA	NA	TRBV27	TRBJ2-7	TGTGCCAGCAGCCGGCCAGGGTGGGTTCAGCAGTACTTC	CASSRPGWVQQYF
NA	few	TRBV5-1	TRBJ2-3	TGCGCCAGCAGCTTGGCCGATGGAGATACGCAGTATTTT	CASSLADGDTQYF
NA	NA	TRBV20-1	TRBJ2-5	TGCAGTGCAGGGGAGCAGTGGGGACAAGAGACCCAGTACTTC	CSAGEQWGQETQYF
NA	NA	TRBV5-1	TRBJ1-2	TGCGCCAGCAGCTTCGCAGGGAACGACTATGGCTACACCTTC	CASSFAGNDYGYTF
NA	NA	TRBV20-1	TRBJ1-1	TGCAGGGCCTCCCGCGGCGACACTGAAGCTTTCTTT	CRASRGDTEAFF
TRBD1	few	TRBV14	TRBJ2-1	TGTGCCAGCAGCCCGTCGATACAGGGGGCTGTTCCTTTCTACAATGAGCAGTTCTTC	CASSPSIQGAVPFYNEQFF
TRBD2	few	TRBV14	TRBJ2-3	TGTGCCAGCAGCCAGAGGACTAGCGGGAGTATGGATACGCAGTATTTT	CASSQRTSGSMDTQYF
NA	NA	TRBV20-1	TRBJ2-1	TGCAGTGCTAGAGTCAACGGGGGCAGGAACAATGAGCAGTTCTTC	CSARVNGGRNNEQFF
NA	NA	TRBV4-1	TRBJ1-4	TGCGCCAGCAGCCAGCCACCGAGGGGGGACACTAATGAAAAACTGTTTTTT	CASSQPPRGDTNEKLFF
TRBD1	NA	TRBV11-1	TRBJ2-1	TGTGCCAGCAGTCGGACAGGAAGCTCCTACAATGAGCAGTTCTTC	CASSRTGSSYNEQFF
TRBD1	NA	TRBV5-1	TRBJ2-7	TGCGCCAGCAAGACCGGGACAGCTACCTACGAGCAGTACTTC	CASKTGTATYEQYF
TRBD2	few	TRBV28	TRBJ2-1	TGTGCCAGCAGTTTGGGACTAGGCTCCTACAATGAGCAGTTCTTC	CASSLGLGSYNEQFF
TRBD1	NA	TRBV6-1	TRBJ1-2	TGTGCCAGCAGTGGCCGGGACAGCTATGGCTACACCTTC	CASSGRDSYGYTF
NA	NA	TRBV20-1	TRBJ2-3	TGCAGCTCGGGCAGGGGACGCACAGATACGCAGTATTTT	CSSGRGRTDTQYF
NA	few	TRBV5-1	TRBJ2-7	TGCGCCAGCAGCTTGTACCAGTTCTACGAGCAGTACTTC	CASSLYQFYEQYF
NA	NA	TRBV12-3/TRBV12-4	TRBJ2-7	TGTGCCAGCAGCGGAGAGTTGGGGGGGCTTACCGAGCAGTACTTC	CASSGELGGLTEQYF
TRBD1	NA	TRBV5-1	TRBJ2-7	TGCGCCAGCAGTGACAGGGGCTGGAGCTCCTACGAGCAGTACTTC	CASSDRGWSSYEQYF
NA	NA	TRBV12-3/TRBV12-4	TRBJ2-1	TGTGCCAGCAGTCAGACTAGGGACAATGAGCAGTTCTTC	CASSQTRDNEQFF
NA	NA	TRBV11-3	TRBJ2-1	TGTGCCAGCAGCTTAGTGGGTGAAAGGGGAAGCTCCTACAATGAGCAGTTCTTC	CASSLVGERGSSYNEQFF
TRBD2	NA	TRBV5-1	TRBJ2-3	TGCGCCAGCAGCTTGGATCCGGGACTATTAGATACGCAGTATTTT	CASSLDPGLLDTQYF
TRBD2	few	TRBV20-1	TRBJ2-1	TGCAGTGCTAGCCCGGGACTACACTACAATGAGCAGTTCTTC	CSASPGLHYNEQFF